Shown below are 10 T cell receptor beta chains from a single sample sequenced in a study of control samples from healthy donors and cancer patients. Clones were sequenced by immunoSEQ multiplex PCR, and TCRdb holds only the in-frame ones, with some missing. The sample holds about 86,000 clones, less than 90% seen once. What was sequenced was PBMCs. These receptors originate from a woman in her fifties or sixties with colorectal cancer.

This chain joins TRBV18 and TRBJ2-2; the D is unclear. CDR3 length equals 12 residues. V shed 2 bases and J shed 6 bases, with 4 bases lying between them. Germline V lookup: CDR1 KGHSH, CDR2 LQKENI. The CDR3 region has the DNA TGTGCCAGCTCACCAAGCGCCGGGGAGCTGTTTTTT. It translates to CASSPSAGELFF.

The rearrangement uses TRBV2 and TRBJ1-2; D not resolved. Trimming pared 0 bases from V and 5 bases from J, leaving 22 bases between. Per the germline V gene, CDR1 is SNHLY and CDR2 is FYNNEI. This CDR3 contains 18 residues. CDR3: CASSEASPRLSKGYGYTF. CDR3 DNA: TGTGCCAGCAGTGAAGCGTCCCCCCGTCTCTCTAAAGGATATGGCTACACCTTC.

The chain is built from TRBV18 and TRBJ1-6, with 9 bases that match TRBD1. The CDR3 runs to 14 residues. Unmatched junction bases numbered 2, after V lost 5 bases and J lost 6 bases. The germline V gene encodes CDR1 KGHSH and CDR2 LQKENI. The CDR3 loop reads CASSSDRGNSPLHF. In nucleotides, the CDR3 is TGTGCCAGCTCATCGGACAGGGGTAATTCACCCCTCCACTTT.

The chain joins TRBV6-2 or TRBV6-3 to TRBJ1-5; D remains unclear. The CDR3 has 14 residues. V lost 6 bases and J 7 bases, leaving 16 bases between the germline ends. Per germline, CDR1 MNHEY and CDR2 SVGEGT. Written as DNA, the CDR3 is TGTGCCAGCAGCCCCATGGGGTCCCGACAGCCCCAGCATTTT. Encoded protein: CASSPMGSRQPQHF.

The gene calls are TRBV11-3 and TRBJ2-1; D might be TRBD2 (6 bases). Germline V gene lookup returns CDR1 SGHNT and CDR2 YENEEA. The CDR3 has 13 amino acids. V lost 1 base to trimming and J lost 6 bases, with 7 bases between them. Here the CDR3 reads CASSLAAGNEQFF. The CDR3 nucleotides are TGTGCCAGCAGCTTAGCAGCGGGCAATGAGCAGTTCTTC.

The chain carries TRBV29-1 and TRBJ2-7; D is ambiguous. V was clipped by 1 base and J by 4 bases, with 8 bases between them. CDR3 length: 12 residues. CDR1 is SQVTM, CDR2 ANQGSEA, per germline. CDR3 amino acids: CSVEGQAYEQYV. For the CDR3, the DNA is TGCAGCGTTGAAGGACAAGCATACGAGCAGTACGTC.

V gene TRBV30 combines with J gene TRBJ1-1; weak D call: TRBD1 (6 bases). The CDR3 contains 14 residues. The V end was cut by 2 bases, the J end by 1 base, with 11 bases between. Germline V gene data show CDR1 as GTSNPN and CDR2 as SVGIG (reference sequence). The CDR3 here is CAWSPTGPNTEAFF. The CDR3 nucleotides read TGTGCCTGGAGTCCTACAGGGCCGAACACTGAAGCTTTCTTT.

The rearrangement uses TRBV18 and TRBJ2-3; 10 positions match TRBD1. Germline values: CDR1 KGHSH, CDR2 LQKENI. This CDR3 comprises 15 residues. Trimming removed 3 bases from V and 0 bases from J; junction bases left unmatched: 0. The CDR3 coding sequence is TGTGCCAGCTCACCGACAGGGGGCAGCACAGATACGCAGTATTTT. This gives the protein CASSPTGGSTDTQYF.

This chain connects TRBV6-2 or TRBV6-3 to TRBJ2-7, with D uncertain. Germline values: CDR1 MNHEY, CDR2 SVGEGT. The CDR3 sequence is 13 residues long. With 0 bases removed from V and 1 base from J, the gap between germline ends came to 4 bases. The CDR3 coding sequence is TGTGCCAGCAGTTACTCGGGATCCTACGAGCAGTACGTC. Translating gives CASSYSGSYEQYV.

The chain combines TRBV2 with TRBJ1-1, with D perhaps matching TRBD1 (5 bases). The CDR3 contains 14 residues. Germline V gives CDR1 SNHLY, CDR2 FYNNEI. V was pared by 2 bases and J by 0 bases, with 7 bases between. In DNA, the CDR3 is TGTGCCAGCAGTGAACAGGGTCTGAACACTGAAGCTTTCTTT. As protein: CASSEQGLNTEAFF.